The sample holds a few counts of the clone carrying this T cell receptor (beta chain). This record belongs to a study of T cells in Graves' hyperthyroidism and ophthalmopathy. CDR1 and CDR2 (germline): SGHTA, FQGTGA. CDR3 length: 17 amino acids. The junction had 10 bases not matched to a gene; V was cut back by 5 bases and J by 4 bases. Extraction of PBMCs used approximately 10 ml of fresh peripheral blood. TCR beta CDR3 regions were amplified from RNA. The HTBI primer set drove a first-round RT-PCR of the TCR CDR3. Using its own MiXCR run on the multiplex PCR reads, TCRdb lists one record per CDR3 protein. Among hundreds of thousands of distinct CDR3 sequences listed, around 21% were seen once.

Material: blood. This TCR was recovered from a man under 40 with Graves' ophthalmopathy. J is TRBJ2-2 and V is TRBV7-3; 10 bases map to TRBD2. DNA for the CDR3: TGTGCCAGCAGCCGTTCGTCGCTAGCGGGAGCCACCGGGGAGCTGTTTTTT. The encoded protein is CASSRSSLAGATGELFF.